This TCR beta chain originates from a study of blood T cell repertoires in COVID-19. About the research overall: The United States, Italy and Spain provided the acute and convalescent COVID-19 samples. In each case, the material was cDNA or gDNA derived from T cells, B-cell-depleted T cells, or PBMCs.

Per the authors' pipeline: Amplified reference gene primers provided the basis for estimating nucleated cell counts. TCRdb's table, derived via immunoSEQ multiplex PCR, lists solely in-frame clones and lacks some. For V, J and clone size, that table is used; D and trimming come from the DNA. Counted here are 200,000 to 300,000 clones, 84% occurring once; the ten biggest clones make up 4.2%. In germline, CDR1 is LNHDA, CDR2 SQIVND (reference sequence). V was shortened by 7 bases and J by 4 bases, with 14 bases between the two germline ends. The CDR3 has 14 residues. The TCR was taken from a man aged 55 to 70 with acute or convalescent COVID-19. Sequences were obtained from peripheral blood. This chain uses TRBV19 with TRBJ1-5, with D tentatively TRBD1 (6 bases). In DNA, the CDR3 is TGTGCCAGTACCCGACGGGACACAAATCAGCCCCAGCATTTT. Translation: CASTRRDTNQPQHF.